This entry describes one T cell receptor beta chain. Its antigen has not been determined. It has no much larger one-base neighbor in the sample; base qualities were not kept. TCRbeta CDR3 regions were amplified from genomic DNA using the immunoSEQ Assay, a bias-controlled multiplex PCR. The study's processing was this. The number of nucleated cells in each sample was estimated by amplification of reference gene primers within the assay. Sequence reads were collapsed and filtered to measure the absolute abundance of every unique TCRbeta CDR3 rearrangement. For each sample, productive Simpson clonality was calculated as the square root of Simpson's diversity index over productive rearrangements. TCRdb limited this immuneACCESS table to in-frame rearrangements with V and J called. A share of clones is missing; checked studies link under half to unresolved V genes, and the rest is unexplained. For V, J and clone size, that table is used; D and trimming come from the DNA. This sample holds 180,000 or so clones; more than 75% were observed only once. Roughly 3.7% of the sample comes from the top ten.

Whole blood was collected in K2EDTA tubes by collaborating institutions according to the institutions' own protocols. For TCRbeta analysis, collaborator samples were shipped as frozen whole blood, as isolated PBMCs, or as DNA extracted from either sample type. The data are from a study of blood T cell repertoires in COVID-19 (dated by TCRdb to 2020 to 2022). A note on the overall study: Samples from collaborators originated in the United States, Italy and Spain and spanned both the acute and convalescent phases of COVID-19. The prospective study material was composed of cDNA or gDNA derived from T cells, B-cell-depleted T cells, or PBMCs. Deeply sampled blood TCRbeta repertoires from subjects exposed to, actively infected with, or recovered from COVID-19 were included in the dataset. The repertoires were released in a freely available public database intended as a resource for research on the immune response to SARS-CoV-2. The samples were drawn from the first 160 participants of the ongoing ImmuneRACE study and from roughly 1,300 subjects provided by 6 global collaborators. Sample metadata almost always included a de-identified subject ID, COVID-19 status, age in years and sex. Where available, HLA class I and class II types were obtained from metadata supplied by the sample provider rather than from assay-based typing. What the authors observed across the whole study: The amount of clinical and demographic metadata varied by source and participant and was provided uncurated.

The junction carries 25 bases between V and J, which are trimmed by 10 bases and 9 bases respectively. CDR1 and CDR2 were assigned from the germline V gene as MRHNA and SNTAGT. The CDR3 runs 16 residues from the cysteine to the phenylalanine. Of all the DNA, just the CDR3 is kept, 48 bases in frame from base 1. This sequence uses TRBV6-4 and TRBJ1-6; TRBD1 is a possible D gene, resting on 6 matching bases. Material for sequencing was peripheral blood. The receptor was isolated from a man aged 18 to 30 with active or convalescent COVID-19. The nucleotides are TGTGCCATCTCGCTCCGGACAGTAATCGCCCCTTCACCCCTCCACTTT. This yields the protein CAISLRTVIAPSPLHF.